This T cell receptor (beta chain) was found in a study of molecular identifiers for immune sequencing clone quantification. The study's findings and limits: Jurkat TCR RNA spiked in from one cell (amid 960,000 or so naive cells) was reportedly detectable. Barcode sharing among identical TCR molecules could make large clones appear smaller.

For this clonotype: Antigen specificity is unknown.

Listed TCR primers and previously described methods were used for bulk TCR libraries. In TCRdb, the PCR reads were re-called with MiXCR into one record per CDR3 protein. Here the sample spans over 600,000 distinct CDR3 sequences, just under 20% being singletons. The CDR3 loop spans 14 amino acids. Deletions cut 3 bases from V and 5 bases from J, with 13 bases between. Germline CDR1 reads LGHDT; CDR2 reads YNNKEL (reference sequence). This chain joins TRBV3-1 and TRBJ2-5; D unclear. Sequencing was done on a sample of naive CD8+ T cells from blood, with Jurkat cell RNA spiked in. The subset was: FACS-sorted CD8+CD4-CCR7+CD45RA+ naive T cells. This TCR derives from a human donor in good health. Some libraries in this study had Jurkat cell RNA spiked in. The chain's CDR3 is CASSQPLRVETQYF. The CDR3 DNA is TGTGCCAGCAGCCAGCCCCTTAGGGTGGAGACCCAGTACTTC.